Below, 3 T cell receptor beta chains from the same sample are listed, as sequenced in a study of blood T cell repertoires in COVID-19. Profiling relied on immunoSEQ multiplex PCR, and the TCRdb table lists in-frame clones only, not all of them. The table lists around 200,000 clones, approximately 80% of them singletons. Sequencing was carried out using peripheral blood. The receptors were gathered from a woman at least 80 years old with acute or convalescent COVID-19.

V gene TRBV5-1 combines with J gene TRBJ2-1; D is possibly TRBD2 (6 bases). CDR1 is SGHRS and CDR2 is YFSETQ in the germline V gene. The CDR3 totals 15 residues. The V gene lost 3 bases and the J gene lost 0 bases, with 10 bases spanning the gap. This CDR3 reads CASSSGLYSYNEQFF. As DNA, the CDR3 is TGCGCCAGCAGCTCGGGACTCTACTCCTACAATGAGCAGTTCTTC.

The sample holds a few counts of this clone. This chain links TRBV14 with TRBJ2-3; the D gene is possibly TRBD1 (5 bases). V lost 4 bases and J 1 base, leaving 6 bases between the germline ends. Per germline, CDR1 SGHDN and CDR2 FVKESK. The CDR3 is 13 residues long. The CDR3 coding sequence is TGTGCCAGCAGCCTACAGGGCACAGATACGCAGTATTTT. Its protein is CASSLQGTDTQYF.

This chain links TRBV5-1 with TRBJ2-3, with 13 bases identical to TRBD2. The ends lost 0 bases at V and 0 bases at J; junction bases unmatched: 4. Germline CDR1 SGHRS, CDR2 YFSETQ. This CDR3 is 18 amino acids long. The CDR3 region is CASSLGTSGRTSTDTQYF. The DNA of the CDR3 is TGCGCCAGCAGCTTGGGGACTAGCGGGAGAACGAGCACAGATACGCAGTATTTT.